This TCR beta chain was identified during a study of T cells in Graves' hyperthyroidism and ophthalmopathy (dated by TCRdb to about 2019). Looking at the study overall: Peripheral blood was collected at initial diagnosis, before any treatment. To identify distinguishing TCR V-J signatures, a discovery cohort of 100 patients was used, comprising roughly 45 with Graves' ophthalmopathy and roughly 60 with stable Graves' hyperthyroidism. Following sampling, methimazole starting at 30 mg daily was given to hyperthyroidism patients, and high-dose intravenous methylprednisolone was given to ophthalmopathy patients. Thyroid tissue and blood T-cell repertoires from about six Graves' hyperthyroidism patients were also compared in the study. The 75 to 100 discovery patients were randomly split 7:3 into training and test sets. Prospective prediction of ophthalmopathy was tested in an independent validation cohort of 18 to 20 hyperthyroidism patients and 17 patients who later progressed to ophthalmopathy. According to the paper, TCR Vbeta CDR3 sequencing was carried out on some 140 peripheral blood samples, which came from some 41 ophthalmopathy, some 73 hyperthyroidism and around 17 progressor patients. Overall results and qualifications from the work: Most expanded thyroid clonotypes (frequency above 0.001) were also detected in blood, suggesting blood repertoires may reflect thyroid immune responses. Sample size was not statistically predetermined, and blinding of investigators to group allocation was not performed. In validation, the model predicted progression to ophthalmopathy with 60% to 71% sensitivity and approximately 74% specificity, a median of roughly seven months before onset. A 13 V-J signature model separated ophthalmopathy from stable hyperthyroidism, with approximately 86% sensitivity and 81% to 83% specificity in cross-validation and 80%/75% in testing.

The TCR beta CDR3 regions were amplified from RNA transcripts. For the first round of RT-PCR on the TCR CDR3, the HTBI primer set was used together with the Qiagen OneStep RT-PCR kit. A second multiplex PCR round built the libraries, followed by size selection and purification. Sequencing of the libraries was done on an Illumina HiSeq2000 using paired-end 100 bp reads. Per the original workflow: Raw data were processed with SOAPnuke, discarding reads with adapters, uncalled bases, mean Phred below 15, or no exact constant-primer or identifier match. High-quality paired reads were merged with COPE v1.2.5, and unique nucleotide sequences were defined as clonotypes. Clonotypes were aligned to IMGT TRBV, TRBD and TRBJ reference segments using MiTCR v1.1. Only V-J combinations with frequency above 0.0001, covering roughly 99% of repertoires, were analysed. The TCS score was defined as the ratio of F50 (clonal expansion) to E x V (chaos), calculated using BLOSUM62-based TCRdist between CDR3 peptides within each V-J. Welch's t-statistics and random forest reduced some 510 V-J features to 13, which were used in a naive Bayes classifier (R e1071). In-frame beta chains were kept once TCRdb had trimmed the public reads at Q25 with fastp and called clones with MiXCR. Rows merge per CDR3 protein into single entries with the most common DNA and genes. Clone size and V and J calls follow TCRdb, not the original study. The sample data list 500,000 to 800,000 distinct CDR3 sequences, and approximately 15% of these were observed just once. The ten largest clonotypes hold around an eighth of the sample.

In the ophthalmopathy patients, disease was moderately to severely active, with a Clinical Activity Score of 3 or more, a NOSPECS grade of 4 or more, and a duration of less than 3 months. The study excluded patients with uncontrolled infections, other autoimmune diseases, pregnancy or lactation. Diagnoses were established on the basis of clinical symptoms, serum thyroxine and TRAb, thyroid ultrasound, and orbital computed tomography. PBMCs were isolated from about 9.2 ml of fresh peripheral blood by Ficoll-Paque density gradient centrifugation. Total RNA was extracted using Trizol reagent, and RNA quality was assessed on an Agilent 2100 Bioanalyzer. With respect to this clonotype: The antigen it recognizes is unknown. One base away there is no much larger clone; base qualities are not given.

CDR1 is given as DFQATT and CDR2 as SNEGSKA, both from the germline V gene (reference sequence). The junction carries 9 bases between V and J, which are trimmed by 3 bases and 1 base respectively. There are 14 amino acids in the CDR3, from cysteine to phenylalanine inclusive. Of the read, only the CDR3 DNA is kept; its 42 bases are in frame from base 1. The sequence came from a woman aged 45 to 65 with Graves' ophthalmopathy. This sequence uses TRBV20-1 and TRBJ2-2; the best D guess is TRBD1, with 5 bases matching. The sequencing input was blood. In nucleotides, the sequence is TGCAGTGCTAGGGGGCCCAAGAACACCGGGGAGCTGTTTTTT. This yields the protein CSARGPKNTGELFF.